One and the same sample provided the 10 T cell receptor beta chains below, sequenced in a study of shared clonotypes between healthy human individuals. Measured with immunoSEQ multiplex PCR; TCRdb has only the in-frame clones, and not every one. This table holds millions of clones, more than 80% found once. The sequencing sample was made of naive CD4+ T cells sorted from blood. Subset in this sample: CD45RA+ positively selected. The receptor source for this set is a man aged 18 to 29 in good health.

The chain links TRBV7-2 to TRBJ2-7, with 8 bases that match TRBD2. The CDR3 consists of 15 residues. Germline V gives CDR1 SGHTA, CDR2 FQGNSA. V dropped 5 bases and J dropped 0; count of bases not matched to a gene: 6. This chain's CDR3 is CASSRLALDSYEQYF. CDR3 sequence (DNA): TGTGCCAGCAGCAGACTAGCGTTGGACTCCTACGAGCAGTACTTC.

The rearrangement joins TRBV19 to TRBJ2-1; D remains ambiguous. Trimming cost V 2 bases and J 5 bases, with 13 bases left between them. The CDR3 sequence is 15 residues long. Germline-derived CDR1 and CDR2 are LNHDA and SQIVND (reference sequence). CDR3: CASSINAPGDNEQFF. Here the CDR3 DNA reads TGTGCCAGTAGTATAAACGCACCTGGAGACAATGAGCAGTTCTTC.

The chain recombines TRBV27 with TRBJ2-7; 11 bases map to TRBD2. Trimming took 2 bases from V and 1 from J; bases not matched to a gene: 16. Germline V CDR1 and CDR2: MNHEY, SMNVEV (reference sequence). The CDR3 is 20 residues long. In DNA, the CDR3 is TGTGCCAGCAGTTTAAAACCTCCCGCCCTTAGCGGGGGGGCTTCCTACGAGCAGTACTTC. It translates to CASSLKPPALSGGASYEQYF.

The rearrangement joins TRBV19 to TRBJ2-7; 11 bases match TRBD2. V gave up 4 bases and J gave up 6 bases; unmatched junction bases: 8. The CDR3 has 15 residues. Germline V CDR1 and CDR2: LNHDA, SQIVND (reference sequence). In DNA form, the CDR3 reads TGTGCCAGTAGTACCATAGCGGGAGGGCCGATCGAGCAGTACTTC. Translating gives CASSTIAGGPIEQYF.

The J gene is TRBJ2-7, the V gene TRBV18; 11 bases align to TRBD2. The CDR3 spans 16 residues. V shed 3 bases and J 1 base; nucleotides not matched to a gene: 5. Germline V lookup: CDR1 KGHSH, CDR2 LQKENI. CDR3 in DNA: TGTGCCAGCTCACCCCTAGCGGGAGGCGAATCCTACGAGCAGTACTTC. Translated, it gives CASSPLAGGESYEQYF.

The genes are TRBV6-6 and TRBJ2-1, with D maybe TRBD2 (5 bases). The CDR3 contains 16 residues. In germline, CDR1 is MNHNY, CDR2 SVGAGI (reference sequence). V lost 0 bases, J lost 3 bases, and 12 bases lay in between. This CDR3 is CASSYSRAGFYNEQFF. CDR3 DNA sequence: TGTGCCAGCAGTTACTCGAGGGCAGGATTCTACAATGAGCAGTTCTTC.

The chain couples TRBV10-3 to TRBJ1-4, with TRBD1 as a possible D gene (5 bases). Germline CDR1 ENHRY, CDR2 SYGVKD. The CDR3 covers 16 residues. The ends were cut back, 3 bases at V and 0 bases at J, with 11 bases in the middle. The DNA of the CDR3 is TGTGCCATCAGTGATGGGGGAGTGGCAACTAATGAAAAACTGTTTTTT. Protein sequence: CAISDGGVATNEKLFF.

CDR3: CASSAQGVGTYEQYF. CDR3 in DNA: TGTGCCAGCAGTGCACAGGGTGTCGGGACCTACGAGCAGTACTTC. The J gene is TRBJ2-7, the V gene TRBV6-1; D might be TRBD1 (6 bases). The CDR3 consists of 15 residues. The germline CDR1 and CDR2 sequences are MNHNS and SASEGT. V lost 4 bases and J lost 2, with 15 bases in between.

In its sample, this clone was seen once. V is TRBV21-1 and J is TRBJ2-5. TRBV21-1 is a documented pseudogene. The CDR3 length is 15 residues. This CDR3 reads CASSKKGSGQETQYF. CDR3 DNA: TGTGCCAGCAGCAAAAAGGGGAGCGGACAAGAGACCCAGTACTTC.

This chain joins TRBV10-3 and TRBJ2-5; D call uncertain. The ends were cut back, 9 bases at V and 4 bases at J, with 18 bases in the middle. The V gene's germline CDR1 is ENHRY and CDR2 SYGVKD. The CDR3 is 14 residues long. CDR3 bases: TGTGCCATTGCGAGCGCCCAGACAAGAGAGACCCAGTACTTC. Its translation: CAIASAQTRETQYF.